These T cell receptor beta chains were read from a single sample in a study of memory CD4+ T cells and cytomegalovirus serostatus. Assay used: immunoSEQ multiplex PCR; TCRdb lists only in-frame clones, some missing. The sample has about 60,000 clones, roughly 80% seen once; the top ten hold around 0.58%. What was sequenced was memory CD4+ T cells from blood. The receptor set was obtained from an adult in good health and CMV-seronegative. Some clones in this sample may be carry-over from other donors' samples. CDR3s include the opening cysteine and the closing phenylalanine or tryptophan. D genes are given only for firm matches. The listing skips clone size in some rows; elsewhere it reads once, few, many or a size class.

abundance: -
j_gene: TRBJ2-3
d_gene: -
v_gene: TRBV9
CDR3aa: CASSVQANTDTQYF
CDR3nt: TGTGCCAGCAGCGTACAAGCGAACACAGATACGCAGTATTTT

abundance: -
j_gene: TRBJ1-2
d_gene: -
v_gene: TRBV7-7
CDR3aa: CASSLVRAGGGFYGYTF
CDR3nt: TGTGCTAGCAGCTTAGTGCGGGCAGGAGGAGGCTTCTATGGCTACACCTTC

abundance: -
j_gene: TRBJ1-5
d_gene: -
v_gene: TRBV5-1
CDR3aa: CASSLEGSNQPQHF
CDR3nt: TGCGCCAGCAGCTTGGAAGGTAGCAATCAGCCCCAGCATTTT

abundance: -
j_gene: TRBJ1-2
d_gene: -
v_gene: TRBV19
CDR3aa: CASSIPQGSGYGYTF
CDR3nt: TGTGCCAGTAGTATCCCACAGGGTTCGGGTTATGGCTACACCTTC

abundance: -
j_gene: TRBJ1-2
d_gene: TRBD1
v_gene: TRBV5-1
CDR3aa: CASSKGQGANYGYTF
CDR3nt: TGCGCCAGCAGCAAAGGACAGGGAGCTAACTATGGCTACACCTTC

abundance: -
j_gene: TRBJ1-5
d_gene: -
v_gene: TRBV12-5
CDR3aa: CASGLVLWGGNSNQPQHF
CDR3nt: TGTGCTAGTGGTTTGGTACTTTGGGGGGGGAATAGCAATCAGCCCCAGCATTTT

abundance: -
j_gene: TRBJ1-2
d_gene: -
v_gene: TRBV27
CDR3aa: CASSNPSGGNYGYTF
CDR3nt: TGTGCCAGCAGTAACCCGAGCGGGGGAAACTATGGCTACACCTTC

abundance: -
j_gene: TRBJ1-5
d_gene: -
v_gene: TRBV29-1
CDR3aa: CSVADYGQPQHF
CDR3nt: TGCAGCGTTGCGGACTACGGCCAGCCCCAGCATTTT

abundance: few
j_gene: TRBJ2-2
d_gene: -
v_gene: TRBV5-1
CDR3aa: CASTGGQLANTGELFF
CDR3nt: TGCGCCAGCACCGGGGGACAGCTAGCGAACACCGGGGAGCTGTTTTTT

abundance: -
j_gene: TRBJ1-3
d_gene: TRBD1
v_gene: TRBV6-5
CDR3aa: CASSFTGDGNTIYF
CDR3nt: TGTGCCAGCAGTTTTACAGGGGACGGAAACACCATATATTTT

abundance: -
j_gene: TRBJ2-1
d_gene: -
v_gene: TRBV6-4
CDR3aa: CASIHLEGGRGSYNEQFF
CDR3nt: TGTGCCAGCATCCACCTGGAGGGGGGCCGGGGCTCCTACAATGAGCAGTTCTTC

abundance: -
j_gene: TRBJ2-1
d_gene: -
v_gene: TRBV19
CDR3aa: CASSPGIQPFF
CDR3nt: TGTGCCAGTAGCCCCGGGATCCAACCGTTCTTC

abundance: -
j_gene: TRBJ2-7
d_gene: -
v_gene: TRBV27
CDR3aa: CASKKTTAGGHEQYF
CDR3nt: TGTGCCAGCAAAAAAACGACAGCTGGCGGGCACGAGCAGTACTTC

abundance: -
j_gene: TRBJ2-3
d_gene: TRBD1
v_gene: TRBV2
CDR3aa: CASSETWTGGVEYF
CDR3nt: TGTGCCAGCAGTGAAACTTGGACAGGGGGAGTAGAGTATTTT

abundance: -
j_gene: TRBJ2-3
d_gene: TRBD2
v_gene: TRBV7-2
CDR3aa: CASSSNLAGGTDTQYF
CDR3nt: TGTGCCAGCAGCTCCAATCTAGCGGGGGGCACAGATACGCAGTATTTT

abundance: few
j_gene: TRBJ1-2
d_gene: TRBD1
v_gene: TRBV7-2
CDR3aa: CASIPGTGDGYTF
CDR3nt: TGTGCCAGCATTCCCGGGACAGGGGATGGCTACACCTTC

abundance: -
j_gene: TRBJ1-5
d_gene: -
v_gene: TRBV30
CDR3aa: CAWSVQVGPQPQHF
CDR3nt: TGTGCCTGGAGTGTACAAGTGGGGCCCCAGCCCCAGCATTTT

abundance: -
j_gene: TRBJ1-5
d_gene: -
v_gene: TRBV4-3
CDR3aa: CASSQDSSQPQHF
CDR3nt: TGCGCCAGCAGCCAAGATAGTAGTCAGCCCCAGCATTTT

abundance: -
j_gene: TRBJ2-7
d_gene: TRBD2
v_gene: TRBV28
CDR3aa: CASRSLAGSSYEQYF
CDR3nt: TGTGCCAGCAGGTCTCTAGCGGGTTCCTCCTACGAGCAGTACTTC

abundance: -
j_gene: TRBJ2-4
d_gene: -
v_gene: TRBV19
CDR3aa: CASSIRGITPDLAKNIQYF
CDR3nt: TGTGCCAGTAGTATACGCGGCATTACCCCCGATCTAGCCAAAAACATTCAGTACTTC

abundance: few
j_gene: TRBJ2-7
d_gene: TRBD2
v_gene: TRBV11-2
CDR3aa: CASSSPGLAGALYSYEQYF
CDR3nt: TGTGCCAGCAGCTCCCCCGGACTAGCGGGGGCCCTATACTCCTACGAGCAGTACTTC

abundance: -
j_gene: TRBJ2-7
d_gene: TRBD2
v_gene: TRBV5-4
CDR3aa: CASSSGGELSYEQYF
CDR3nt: TGTGCCAGCAGCTCGGGGGGGGAACTCTCCTACGAGCAGTACTTC

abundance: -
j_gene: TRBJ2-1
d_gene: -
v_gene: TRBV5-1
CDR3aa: CASSSESSYNEQFF
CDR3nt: TGCGCCAGCAGCTCGGAAAGCTCCTACAATGAGCAGTTCTTC

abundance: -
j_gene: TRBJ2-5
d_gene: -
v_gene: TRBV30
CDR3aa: CAWGRETQYF
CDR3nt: TGTGCCTGGGGGAGAGAGACCCAGTACTTC

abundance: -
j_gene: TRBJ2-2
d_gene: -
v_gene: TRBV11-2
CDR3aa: CASSPSWSTGELFF
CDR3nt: TGTGCCAGCAGCCCGTCGTGGAGCACCGGGGAGCTGTTTTTT

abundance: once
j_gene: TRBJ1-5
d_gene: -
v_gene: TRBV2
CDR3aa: CASQRGNSNQPQHF
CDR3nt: TGTGCCAGCCAACGGGGAAATAGCAATCAGCCCCAGCATTTT

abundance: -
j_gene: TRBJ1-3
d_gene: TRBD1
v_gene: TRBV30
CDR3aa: CAWNLGTGGRSSGNTIYF
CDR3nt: TGTGCCTGGAACTTAGGGACAGGGGGGAGATCCTCTGGAAACACCATATATTTT

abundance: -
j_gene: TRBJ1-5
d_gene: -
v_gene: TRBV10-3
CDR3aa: CAITDGDQPQHF
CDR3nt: TGTGCCATCACGGATGGTGATCAGCCCCAGCATTTT

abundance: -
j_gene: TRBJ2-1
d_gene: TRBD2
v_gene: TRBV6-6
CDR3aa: CASRIAGEGPGNEQFF
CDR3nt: TGTGCCAGCAGGATAGCGGGAGAAGGCCCAGGGAATGAGCAGTTCTTC

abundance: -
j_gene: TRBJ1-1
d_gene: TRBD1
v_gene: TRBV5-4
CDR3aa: CASSDDRDTEAFF
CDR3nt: TGTGCCAGCAGCGATGACAGGGACACTGAAGCTTTCTTT

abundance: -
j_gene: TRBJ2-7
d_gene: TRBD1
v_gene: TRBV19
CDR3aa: CASSIRSQTTRTGVEQYF
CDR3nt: TGTGCCAGTAGTATCCGATCCCAGACAACTAGGACAGGGGTTGAGCAGTACTTC

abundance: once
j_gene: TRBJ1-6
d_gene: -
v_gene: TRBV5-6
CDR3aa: CASSFLRSPLHF
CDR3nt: TGTGCCAGCAGCTTTTTGAGGTCACCCCTCCACTTT

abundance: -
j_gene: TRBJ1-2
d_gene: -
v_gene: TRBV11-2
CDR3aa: CASSHGQPYYGYTF
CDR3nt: TGTGCCAGCAGCCATGGACAGCCGTACTATGGCTACACCTTC

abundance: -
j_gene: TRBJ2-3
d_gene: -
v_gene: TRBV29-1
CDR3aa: CSLQGGISDTQYF
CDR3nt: TGCAGCCTACAGGGCGGTATCTCAGATACGCAGTATTTT